The source of this T cell receptor beta chain is a study of T cells in Graves' hyperthyroidism and ophthalmopathy. Notes on this clonotype: The germline gene is not matched at one end of the junction; a read error may be the cause.

This CDR3 contains 13 residues. CDR1 is SQVTM, CDR2 ANQGSEA, per germline. Amplified regions were TCR beta CDR3 sequences from RNA transcripts. RT-PCR in the first round (using the HTBI primer set) targeted the TCR CDR3. Each CDR3 protein is one row after TCRdb ran MiXCR on the multiplex PCR reads. The data hold 500,000 to 600,000 distinct CDR3 sequences, with approximately 15% observed a single time. The J gene is TRBJ2-5, the V gene TRBV29-1, with D possibly matching TRBD2 (6 bases). The receptor comes from a woman aged 18-29 years with Graves' hyperthyroidism. The sample taken for sequencing was blood. CDR3 sequence: CSVERLVQETRYF. In DNA form, the CDR3 reads TGCAGCGTTGAAAGACTAGTCCAAGAGACCCGGTACTTC.